This TCR beta chain was identified during a study of blood T cell repertoires in COVID-19. Per the authors' pipeline: Estimated nucleated cell counts came from reference gene primer amplification. Generated by immunoSEQ multiplex PCR, the TCRdb table keeps only in-frame clones and is missing some. V, J and clone size derive from that table, while D and trimming were established from the DNA sequence. The repertoire includes 200,000 to 250,000 clones, approximately 83% of them detected once, and roughly 3% sits in the top ten. The CDR3 covers 15 residues. The V end was cut by 7 bases, the J end by 1 base, with 14 bases between. Germline V gives CDR1 SNHLY, CDR2 FYNNEI.

The sequencing sample was made of peripheral blood. This chain links TRBV2 with TRBJ1-3; possible D gene TRBD1, 5 bases. The receptor was isolated from a woman aged 25-40 years who had recovered from COVID-19. CDR3 loop: CASTRGVGSGNTIYF. The CDR3 nucleotides are TGTGCCAGCACAAGGGGCGTTGGGTCTGGAAACACCATATATTTT.